This T cell receptor beta chain was documented in a study of blood T cells in healthy people across ages. Overall study findings and caveats: Investigators treated diversity estimates from one million T cells as underestimates. Roughly linear declines in TCR beta diversity per million T cells occurred with age.

The CDR3 covers 15 residues. V lost 0 bases and J lost 4; bases outside the gene matches: 4. There are a few counts of this clonotype. Its matching antigen is unknown. Through a sample-barcoded 5' primer and a J-beta primer mix, a second PCR was run for roughly 6 to 12 cycles. MiXCR, applied by TCRdb to the 5' RACE reads, yields one record per CDR3 protein. The repertoire holds 1.5 million to 2 million distinct CDR3 sequences, with around 50% as singletons. V and J are TRBV12-3 or TRBV12-4 and TRBJ1-2; 8 nucleotides align to TRBD1. The sample taken for sequencing was blood. This sequence originates from a woman between 40 and 50 years old in good health. This CDR3 is CASSLADRGPYGYTF. The CDR3 DNA reads TGTGCCAGCAGTTTAGCTGACAGGGGTCCCTATGGCTACACCTTC.